One and the same sample provided the 19 T cell receptor beta chains below, sequenced in a study of identical twins. TCRdb re-called the 5' RACE reads through MiXCR, storing one row per CDR3 protein. The sample has around 290,000 distinct CDR3 sequences, 7.5% to 9.5% seen once. These records were also assigned to another study, of yellow fever vaccine responses in identical twins.

Material for sequencing was CD8+ T cells sorted from blood. All receptors derive from a young woman in good health.

This clonotype was counted only a few times. This chain uses TRBV7-6 with TRBJ2-7; D gene unclear. Trimming removed 1 base at V and 3 bases at J, with 7 bases between. CDR1 and CDR2 from the germline V gene are SGHVS and FNYEAQ. The CDR3 loop spans 13 amino acids. The CDR3 region has the DNA TGTGCCAGCAGCTTAGACCACAACTACGAGCAGTACTTC. It translates to CASSLDHNYEQYF.

This clonotype was detected a few times. CDR3 region: CSARDRQGTGNQYF. Here the CDR3 DNA reads TGCAGTGCTAGAGATCGACAGGGGACAGGGAATCAGTACTTC. The V call is TRBV20-1, the J call TRBJ2-7; 9 bases line up with TRBD1. The CDR3 is 14 amino acids. The ends lost 0 bases at V and 10 bases at J; junction bases unmatched: 10. Germline loops: CDR1 DFQATT, CDR2 SNEGSKA (reference sequence).

The chain combines TRBV6-1 with TRBJ1-1; D ambiguous. Germline loops: CDR1 MNHNS, CDR2 SASEGT. V lost 6 bases and J 5 bases, leaving 13 bases between the germline ends. The CDR3 is made up of 13 amino acids. CDR3 sequence (DNA): TGTGCCAGCAGCAAATGGACGGGTACTGAAGCTTTCTTT. Its translation: CASSKWTGTEAFF.

Only a few counts were recorded for this clonotype. This chain uses TRBV28 with TRBJ2-1; D remains ambiguous. V was cut by 5 bases and J by 0 bases, with 20 bases left in between. CDR3 size: 18 residues. CDR1 MDHEN and CDR2 SYDVKM come from the germline V gene. The CDR3 is CASSGLTSPKSSYNEQFF. In DNA form, the CDR3 reads TGTGCCAGCAGTGGGTTAACGAGTCCCAAGAGCTCCTACAATGAGCAGTTCTTC.

This clonotype was detected a few times. The genes are TRBV5-6 and TRBJ2-7; a possible D gene is TRBD2 (5 bases). V lost 0 bases and J lost 3, with 13 bases in between. Looked up from germline, CDR1 is SGHDT and CDR2 is YYEEEE. CDR3 length: 15 residues. The CDR3 region has the DNA TGTGCCAGCAGCTTGGCCGCGGGTTCTGGCTACGAGCAGTACTTC. It specifies CASSLAAGSGYEQYF.

V is TRBV20-1 and J is TRBJ2-5; no firm D call. Germline V gene lookup returns CDR1 DFQATT and CDR2 SNEGSKA (reference sequence). Trimming shortened V by 6 bases and J by 2 bases, and 16 bases separated the two germline ends. This CDR3 has 14 residues. In DNA form, the CDR3 reads TGCAGTGCCCTAGATCGAGAACCTCAAGAGACCCAGTACTTC. Its protein product is CSALDREPQETQYF.

The chain has TRBV12-3 or TRBV12-4 and TRBJ1-6; perhaps TRBD1 as D (5 bases). The CDR3 runs 16 residues. V lost 6 bases, J lost 5 bases, and 17 bases lay in between. CDR3 coding DNA: TGTGCCAGCAGCGAGGGGCCGCTGGGAGATAATTCACCCCTCCACTTT. It translates to CASSEGPLGDNSPLHF.

This chain uses TRBV4-1 with TRBJ2-1; 9 bases fit TRBD2. This CDR3 region has 22 residues. Germline V gene data show CDR1 as MGHRA and CDR2 as YSYEKL. V lost 4 bases, J lost 0 bases, and 22 bases stayed unmatched. The CDR3: CASSPGGASGTTTLSSYNEQFF. The CDR3 DNA reads as TGCGCCAGCAGCCCCGGGGGTGCTAGCGGGACGACAACGCTGAGCTCCTACAATGAGCAGTTCTTC.

CDR3: CASSERPFHLVLHTDTQYF. The CDR3 region has the DNA TGTGCCAGCAGTGAAAGACCATTCCACCTAGTCCTGCACACAGATACGCAGTATTTT. The rearrangement links TRBV6-1 to TRBJ2-3; unclear D gene. V lost 2 bases, J lost 2 bases, and 23 bases lay in between. CDR3 length equals 19 residues. Germline CDR1 and CDR2: MNHNS and SASEGT.

This clonotype was detected a few times. The chain recombines TRBV7-8 with TRBJ2-1, with 11 bases matching TRBD2. This CDR3 contains 18 residues. Germline V gene data show CDR1 as SGHVS and CDR2 as FQNEAQ. Trimming at V came to 1 base and at J to 0 bases, leaving 5 bases not matched to a gene. This CDR3 is CASSLDGTSGHSYNEQFF. The CDR3 coding sequence is TGTGCCAGCAGCTTAGATGGGACTAGCGGACACTCCTACAATGAGCAGTTCTTC.

The table lists this clonotype with many counts. The genes are TRBV7-9 and TRBJ2-7, with 7 bases lining up with TRBD2. The ends lost 1 base at V and 6 bases at J; junction bases unmatched: 3. This CDR3 spans 13 amino acids. Germline CDR1 SEHNR, CDR2 FQNEAQ (reference sequence). CDR3 sequence: CASSLGSGTEQYF. The CDR3 DNA follows: TGTGCCAGCAGCTTAGGGAGCGGGACCGAGCAGTACTTC. The full variable domain, with the rest looked up from reference TRBV7-9 and TRBJ2-7, is DTGVSQNPRHKITKRGQNVTFRCDPISEHNRLYWYRQTLGQGPEFLTYFQNEAQLEKSRLLSDRFSAERPKGSFSTLEIQRTEQGDSAMYLCASSLGSGTEQYFGPGTRLTVT.

The chain couples TRBV7-9 to TRBJ2-7; no firm D call. V shed 4 bases and J shed 6 bases, with 10 bases lying between them. The germline CDR1 and CDR2 sequences are SEHNR and FQNEAQ (reference sequence). This CDR3 has 12 amino acids. CDR3 DNA sequence: TGTGCCAGCAGCTCCATATCGGGCGAGCAGTACTTC. Translated: CASSSISGEQYF.

The chain employs TRBV5-6 and TRBJ2-5; D possibly corresponds to TRBD2 (5 bases). Germline CDR1 reads SGHDT; CDR2 reads YYEEEE. The CDR3 consists of 14 residues. With 0 bases removed from V and 5 bases from J, the gap between germline ends came to 11 bases. CDR3 bases: TGTGCCAGCAGCTTGGTCCGGGGTGCGGAGACCCAGTACTTC. Protein: CASSLVRGAETQYF.

This clonotype showed up many times. This chain joins TRBV27 and TRBJ2-7; D may be TRBD1 or TRBD2 (6 bases each). The V gene lost 5 bases and the J gene lost 5 bases, with 19 bases spanning the gap. Per the germline V gene, CDR1 is MNHEY and CDR2 is SMNVEV (reference sequence). This CDR3 is built from 15 residues. The CDR3: CASSPRQEGRHEQYF. The CDR3, as DNA: TGTGCCAGCAGTCCCCGACAGGAGGGCCGCCACGAGCAGTACTTC.

The V gene is TRBV5-5, the J gene TRBJ1-5; TRBD1 might be the D (6 bases). The CDR3 consists of 14 residues. Germline-derived CDR1 and CDR2 are SGHKS and YYEKEE (reference sequence). Trimming left V 0 bases short and J 6 bases short, with 10 bases between. The CDR3 nucleotides are TGTGCCAGCAGCTTGGCAGAGGGGGGTCAGCCCCAGCATTTT. It yields the protein CASSLAEGGQPQHF.

Only a few counts were recorded for this clonotype. The chain combines TRBV4-2 with TRBJ2-3; no definite D call. From germline, CDR1 is LGHNA and CDR2 YNFKEQ. V lost 3 bases to trimming and J lost 4 bases, with 5 bases between them. The CDR3 extends over 12 amino acids. The CDR3 sequence: CASSHSSDTQYF. DNA for the CDR3: TGTGCCAGCAGCCATAGTTCAGATACGCAGTATTTT.

The chain combines TRBV5-6 with TRBJ2-5; D not resolved. The CDR3 loop spans 12 amino acids. Germline V CDR1 and CDR2: SGHDT, YYEEEE. The V gene lost 1 base and the J gene lost 10 bases, with 11 bases spanning the gap. The CDR3 region has the DNA TGTGCCAGCAGCTTGATCTTACATATCCAGTACTTC. Encoded protein: CASSLILHIQYF.

This clonotype was recorded a few times. The V gene is TRBV3-1, the J gene TRBJ2-3; TRBD2 matches at 10 bases. The V gene's germline CDR1 is LGHDT and CDR2 YNNKEL (reference sequence). The trim removed 0 bases at V and 3 bases at J, leaving 6 bases unmatched. This CDR3 spans 17 amino acids. The CDR3: CASSQEILAGDTDTQYF. The CDR3 DNA is TGTGCCAGCAGCCAAGAGATCCTAGCGGGGGATACAGATACGCAGTATTTT.

This clonotype was observed a few times. The chain carries TRBV28 and TRBJ1-5; D perhaps matches TRBD1 (6 bases). CDR3 length equals 13 residues. Germline assignment: CDR1 MDHEN and CDR2 SYDVKM. V dropped 8 bases and J dropped 5 bases, with 13 bases sitting between them. DNA of the CDR3: TGTGCCAGCGGAAGGAGGGGGTATCAGCCCCAGCATTTT. This translates into CASGRRGYQPQHF. Using reference TRBV28 and TRBJ1-5 for the parts outside the CDR3, the full variable domain is DVKVTQSSRYLVKRTGEKVFLECVQDMDHENMFWYRQDPGLGLRLIYFSYDVKMKEKGDIPEGYSVSREKKERFSLILESASTNQTSMYLCASGRRGYQPQHFGDGTRLSIL.